This T cell receptor (beta chain) was recovered during a study of T-cell reconstitution after alpha-beta-depleted transplantation in children. TCRbeta library preparation incorporated unique molecular identifiers. TCRdb itself ran the PCR reads through MiXCR, one entry per CDR3 protein. Of around 340,000 distinct CDR3 sequences listed, roughly 15% are singletons. In its sample, this clonotype was seen many times. The starting material was PBMCs, obtained from the stem cell graft. This TCR derives from a human donor who donated a stem cell graft to a child with Fanconi anemia.

The CDR3 sequence: CASSLSGRKQPQHF. Here the CDR3 DNA reads TGTGCCAGCAGCTTATCAGGACGGAAACAGCCCCAGCATTTT. The chain combines TRBV5-5 with TRBJ1-5; no firm D call. Germline CDR1 SGHKS, CDR2 YYEKEE (reference sequence). This CDR3 comprises 14 residues. V lost 2 bases and J lost 7, with 13 bases in between. Full variable domain (remainder filled in from reference TRBV5-5 and TRBJ1-5): DAGVTQSPTHLIKTRGQQVTLRCSPISGHKSVSWYQQVLGQGPQFIFQYYEKEERGRGNFPDRFSARQFPNYSSELNVNALLLGDSALYLCASSLSGRKQPQHFGDGTRLSIL.